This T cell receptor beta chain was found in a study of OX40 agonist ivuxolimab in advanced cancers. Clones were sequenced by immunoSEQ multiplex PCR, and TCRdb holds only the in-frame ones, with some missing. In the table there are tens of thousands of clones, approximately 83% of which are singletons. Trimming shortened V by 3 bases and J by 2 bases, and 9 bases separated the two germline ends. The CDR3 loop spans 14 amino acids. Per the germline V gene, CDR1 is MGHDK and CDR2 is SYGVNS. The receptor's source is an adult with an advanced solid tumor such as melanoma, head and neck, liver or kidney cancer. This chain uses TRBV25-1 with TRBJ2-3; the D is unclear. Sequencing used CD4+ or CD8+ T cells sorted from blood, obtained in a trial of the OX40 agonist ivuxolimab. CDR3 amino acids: CASSEMGNTDTQYF. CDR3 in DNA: TGTGCCAGCAGTGAGATGGGAAACACAGATACGCAGTATTTT.